The 12 T cell receptor beta chains listed next were all sequenced from one sample in a study of glioma-infiltrating T cells after dendritic cell vaccination. TCRdb keeps only in-frame clones here, not all; method: immunoSEQ multiplex PCR. The sample includes tens of thousands of clones, 83% of them seen just once. Described time point: after dendritic cell vaccination, including at tumor progression/relapse. The starting material was blood, obtained after dendritic cell vaccination. The receptor set was obtained from a human donor with glioblastoma.

The rearrangement links TRBV18 to TRBJ1-2; D gene ambiguous. The germline V and J ends were trimmed by 6 bases and 6 bases, with 17 bases remaining between them. Germline-derived CDR1 and CDR2 are KGHSH and LQKENI. The CDR3 totals 14 residues. CDR3 DNA: TGTGCCAGCTCCCTCGAACGGGGAGGGCATGGCTACACCTTC. Its translation: CASSLERGGHGYTF.

V gene TRBV7-2 combines with J gene TRBJ1-3, with 8 bases fitting TRBD1. Per germline, CDR1 SGHTA and CDR2 FQGNSA. The trim removed 5 bases at V and 2 bases at J, leaving 8 bases unmatched. The length of the CDR3 is 16 residues. The CDR3 DNA reads as TGTGCCAGCAGCCCGGACCTGACAGGGGCTGGAAACACCATATATTTT. Encoded protein: CASSPDLTGAGNTIYF.

The gene calls are TRBV5-4 and TRBJ1-2; 9 bases map to TRBD1. The germline gives CDR1 SGHNT, CDR2 YYREEE (reference sequence). This CDR3 comprises 13 residues. V lost 0 bases, J lost 8 bases, and 2 bases stayed unmatched. The CDR3 reads CASSLDRGLGYTF. The CDR3 DNA sequence: TGTGCCAGCAGCTTGGACAGGGGGCTGGGCTACACCTTC.

The rearrangement joins TRBV29-1 to TRBJ2-7; 7 nucleotides agree with TRBD1. This CDR3 has 12 amino acids. Trimming took 8 bases from V and 2 from J; bases not matched to a gene: 6. The germline V gene has CDR1 SQVTM and CDR2 ANQGSEA. The CDR3 DNA follows: TGCAGCACCTGGGACAGCACCTACGAGCAGTACTTC. This translates into CSTWDSTYEQYF.

V is TRBV19 and J is TRBJ2-1, with 8 bases matching TRBD1. The CDR3 loop spans 16 amino acids. The junction had 11 bases not matched to a gene; V was cut back by 6 bases and J by 4 bases. Germline V lookup: CDR1 LNHDA, CDR2 SQIVND (reference sequence). CDR3 nucleotide sequence: TGTGCCAGTAGGAACGACTACGGGACAGGTTACAATGAGCAGTTCTTC. It yields the protein CASRNDYGTGYNEQFF.

The chain has TRBV2 and TRBJ2-6; D remains unclear. From germline, CDR1 is SNHLY and CDR2 FYNNEI. This CDR3 region has 15 residues. Trimming took 0 bases from V and 2 from J, leaving 5 bases between them. The CDR3 protein is CASSEARTGANVLTF. The CDR3, as DNA: TGTGCCAGCAGTGAAGCCAGGACTGGGGCCAACGTCCTGACTTTC.

V usage is TRBV4-1 and J usage is TRBJ1-1; 9 nucleotides align to TRBD1. Germline lookup yields CDR1 MGHRA and CDR2 YSYEKL. CDR3 length: 15 residues. J was trimmed by 4 bases and V by 6 bases; bases with no gene match: 9. CDR3 protein: CASRTGQGGFTEAFF. DNA of the CDR3: TGCGCCAGCAGAACGGGACAGGGAGGGTTCACTGAAGCTTTCTTT.

The V call is TRBV11-2, the J call TRBJ2-2; D is unresolved. Trimming removed 2 bases at V and 6 bases at J, with 19 bases between. The CDR3 totals 17 residues. Germline V gene data show CDR1 as SGHAT and CDR2 as FQNNGV. The CDR3 coding sequence is TGTGCCAGCAGCTTATCAAGAGAGAGATATGATCCCGGGGAGCTGTTTTTT. It is translated as CASSLSRERYDPGELFF.

This chain joins TRBV5-4 and TRBJ2-1; 12 bases line up with TRBD2. V dropped 4 bases and J dropped 0; count of bases not matched to a gene: 2. CDR1 is SGHNT and CDR2 is YYREEE in the germline V gene (reference sequence). CDR3 length equals 16 residues. The CDR3 loop is CASSMGLAGSYNEQFF. CDR3 nucleotides: TGTGCCAGCAGCATGGGACTAGCGGGCTCCTACAATGAGCAGTTCTTC.

This clone was picked up one time. The chain uses TRBV5-1 and TRBJ1-1; 7 bases map to TRBD1. The V gene end was trimmed by 4 bases and the J gene end by 2 bases; junction bases not matched to a gene: 11. The germline V gene encodes CDR1 SGHRS and CDR2 YFSETQ. The CDR3 has 16 residues. CDR3 sequence (DNA): TGCGCCAGCAGCCAGGACAGGAGGCCGTATAACACTGAAGCTTTCTTT. Protein product: CASSQDRRPYNTEAFF.

This chain connects TRBV15 to TRBJ2-1, with 9 bases that match TRBD2. CDR1 is LNHNV, CDR2 YYDKDF, per germline (reference sequence). Losses at the gene ends were 3 bases for V and 0 bases for J; bases not matched to a gene: 0. The CDR3 contains 15 residues. The CDR3 is CATSRTSGSYNEQFF. CDR3 nucleotides: TGTGCCACCAGCAGGACTAGCGGCTCCTACAATGAGCAGTTCTTC. Full variable domain (outside the CDR3, taken from reference TRBV15 and TRBJ2-1): DAMVIQNPRYQVTQFGKPVTLSCSQTLNHNVMYWYQQKSSQAPKLLFHYYDKDFNNEADTPDNFQSRRPNTSFCFLDIRSPGLGDTAMYLCATSRTSGSYNEQFFGPGTRLTVL.

V is TRBV5-1 and J is TRBJ2-1; 7 bases are shared with TRBD2. This CDR3 comprises 15 residues. Germline-derived CDR1 and CDR2 are SGHRS and YFSETQ. The junction had 7 bases not matched to a gene; V was cut back by 2 bases and J by 5 bases. In nucleotides, the CDR3 is TGCGCCAGCAGCTTTGGGGGAGGGTTGGACAATGAGCAGTTCTTC. Its translation is CASSFGGGLDNEQFF.